The source of this TCR beta chain is a study of blood T cell repertoires in COVID-19. Study context: Spain, Italy and the United States supplied samples that represented acute and convalescent COVID-19. Sample material is recorded as cDNA or gDNA derived from T cells, B-cell-depleted T cells, or PBMCs.

TCRdb's table, derived via immunoSEQ multiplex PCR, lists solely in-frame clones and lacks some. The profile shows roughly 260,000 clones, roughly nine tenths of them singletons. Cohort assignment relied on participant-reported clinical history. The CDR3 spans 16 residues. Trimming took off 1 base at V and 2 bases at J, with 12 bases between the two ends. Germline CDR1 is SGHVS and CDR2 is FQNEAQ. Sequenced: PBMCs or T cells enriched from blood (not recorded which). The J gene is TRBJ1-3, the V gene TRBV7-8; a weak D match, TRBD1 (5 bases). The source is a human donor in a cohort exposed to, infected with or recovered from COVID-19 (not recorded which). The donor label of this sample is uncertain. The CDR3 is CASSLVLSGTGNTIYF. The CDR3 nucleotides are TGTGCCAGCAGCTTAGTTTTGTCAGGGACTGGAAACACCATATATTTT.